This TCR beta chain was sequenced during a study of regulatory T cells in long-lasting Graves disease (dated by TCRdb to the early 2020s). About the investigation overall: Antithyroid drugs had been taken for less than 3 months by newly diagnosed Graves' disease patients. The study was registered as a clinical trial and conducted in China. TCR sequencing covered 13 persistent and around 20 newly diagnosed Graves' disease patients, some 33 samples in total. Patients with persistent Graves' disease were compared with patients with newly diagnosed Graves' disease using TCR sequencing and RNA sequencing of peripheral blood.

Findings and caveats that apply to the study as a whole: Preferential use of TRBV28, TRBJ1-2 and TRBJ2-5 was observed in persistent disease, whereas TRBV20-1 and TRBJ2-1 were favored in newly diagnosed disease. Only the TCR beta chain was sequenced and analyzed. The authors acknowledged the small sample size as a limitation that may reduce accuracy. Compared with newly diagnosed patients, persistent Graves' disease patients had lower TCR Shannon entropy and fewer highly expanded clones, which suggests clonal expansion. The study examined only peripheral blood because the primary lesion, thyroid tissue, could not be accessed. Persistent patients shared more public clonotypes among themselves (around 2,500) than newly diagnosed patients did (roughly 910).

What this sample's time point label stands for: newly diagnosed GD, antithyroid drugs for less than 3 months. RNA was extracted from PBMCs in TRIzol for both TCR sequencing and RNA sequencing. The diagnosis of Graves' disease was made according to American Thyroid Association guidelines. Patients were recruited from an endocrinology department in Xi'an, China. Each patient gave roughly 8.4 milliliters of peripheral blood, collected in an EDTA anticoagulant tube. Ficoll Paque Plus density gradient separation was used to isolate PBMCs, and no further T cell sorting was done. RNA quality was checked with an Agilent 2100 Bioanalyzer and agarose gel, and concentration with a NanoDrop 2000. The germline ends are 11 bases apart after V is trimmed by 3 bases and J by 1 base. Taken from cysteine to phenylalanine, the CDR3 has 15 residues. Only CDR3 DNA is held: 45 bases, read in frame from base 1. The library was prepared using multiplex PCR. TCRdb shows the sequencer as Illumina HiSeq 4000. iRepertoire HTBI primers and Arm-PCR amplification of CDR3 regions were used to construct TCR beta libraries. Before sequencing, the PCR products underwent gel purification. In the authors' own workflow: Gene usage analysis of CDR3 amino acid clonotypes relied on the approximately 62 TRBV and about 15 TRBJ segments identified across samples. COPE and FqMerger were used to merge filtered high-quality paired reads into contigs. Contigs were aligned with BLAST to IMGT TRBV, TRBD and TRBJ reference genes, and CDR3 was defined per IMGT. Highly expanded clones were defined as clonotypes with a frequency above 0.1%. Shannon entropy was used to measure repertoire diversity, and the Gini coefficient was used to measure V-J evenness. A clonotype found in more than one individual was treated as public. TCRdb reworked the public reads: Q25 trimming with fastp, MiXCR clone assembly, productive beta chains retained. Here each entry gathers all rows of one CDR3 protein and keeps the most common genes and DNA. TCRdb, rather than the study authors, made the V and J calls. The sample table shows hundreds of thousands of distinct CDR3 sequences, and 15% to 20% are seen once. The top ten hold roughly 25% of the sample.

Many counts were recorded for this clonotype. Its antigen has not been determined. No per-base quality is available; no much larger clone lies one base away. This sample was also put to use in a study of T cells in Graves' hyperthyroidism and ophthalmopathy. The second study also describes: Stable Graves' hyperthyroidism was defined as no progression to ophthalmopathy during 18 months of follow-up. Hyperthyroidism patients were newly diagnosed, had a disease duration of under 2 months, and were aged 18 to 65 years. Exclusion was applied to patients with uncontrolled infections, other autoimmune diseases, pregnancy or lactation. Diagnoses were established on the basis of clinical symptoms, serum thyroxine and TRAb, thyroid ultrasound, and orbital computed tomography. A first-round RT-PCR of the TCR CDR3 used the HTBI primer set with the Qiagen OneStep RT-PCR kit. Blood samples also contained most of the expanded thyroid clonotypes (frequency above 0.001), which suggests that blood repertoires may reflect thyroid immune responses. A model built on a 13 V-J signature distinguished ophthalmopathy from stable hyperthyroidism, reaching about 89% sensitivity and approximately 83% specificity in cross-validation and 80%/75% in testing. During validation, the model predicted progression to ophthalmopathy a median of about 6.3 months ahead of onset, with 60% to 71% sensitivity and 72% to 80% specificity. To identify TCR V-J signatures that set the groups apart, the researchers used a discovery cohort of 100 patients, made up of some 41 with Graves' ophthalmopathy and 55 to 65 with stable Graves' hyperthyroidism. An independent validation cohort of around 19 hyperthyroidism patients and 17 patients who later progressed to ophthalmopathy tested prospective prediction of ophthalmopathy. The roughly 100 discovery patients were randomly split 7:3 into training and test sets. In addition, the study compared T-cell repertoires in thyroid tissue and in blood from roughly 6 Graves' hyperthyroidism patients. Following sampling, methimazole starting at 30 mg daily was given to hyperthyroidism patients, and high-dose intravenous methylprednisolone was given to ophthalmopathy patients. Libraries were constructed in a second round of multiplex PCR, after which size selection and purification were performed. The libraries were sequenced on an Illumina HiSeq2000 using paired-end 100 bp reads. SOAPnuke was used to process the raw data, with reads discarded if the reads contained adapters or uncalled bases, had a mean Phred below 15, or lacked an exact constant-primer or identifier match. High-quality paired reads were merged using COPE v1.2.5, and each unique nucleotide sequence was defined as a clonotype. Clonotypes were aligned to IMGT TRBV, TRBD and TRBJ reference segments using MiTCR v1.1. The analysis included only V-J combinations with a frequency above 0.0001, which together covered more than 98% of the repertoires. A TCS score was defined as the ratio of F50 (clonal expansion) to E x V (chaos), with BLOSUM62-based TCRdist applied between CDR3 peptides within each V-J. Welch's t-statistics and random forest reduced around 520 V-J features to 13, which were used in a naive Bayes classifier (R e1071). Sample size was not statistically predetermined, and investigators were not blinded to group allocation. The paper describes TCR Vbeta CDR3 sequencing of 135 peripheral blood samples, made up of some 40 ophthalmopathy patients, approximately 76 hyperthyroidism patients and some 17 progressor patients.

The chain is encoded by TRBV12-3 or TRBV12-4 joined to TRBJ2-3; the D segment cannot be called with confidence. This sequence was found in a woman aged 40-65 years with Graves disease. Donor details come from another sample of the same person, matched by shared clones. Sequencing used peripheral blood mononuclear cells (PBMCs), obtained at new diagnosis, from a patient treated with antithyroid drugs. The CDR3 region: CASSFARAGTDTQYF. The DNA sequence follows: TGTGCCAGCAGTTTCGCAAGGGCGGGCACAGATACGCAGTATTTT.